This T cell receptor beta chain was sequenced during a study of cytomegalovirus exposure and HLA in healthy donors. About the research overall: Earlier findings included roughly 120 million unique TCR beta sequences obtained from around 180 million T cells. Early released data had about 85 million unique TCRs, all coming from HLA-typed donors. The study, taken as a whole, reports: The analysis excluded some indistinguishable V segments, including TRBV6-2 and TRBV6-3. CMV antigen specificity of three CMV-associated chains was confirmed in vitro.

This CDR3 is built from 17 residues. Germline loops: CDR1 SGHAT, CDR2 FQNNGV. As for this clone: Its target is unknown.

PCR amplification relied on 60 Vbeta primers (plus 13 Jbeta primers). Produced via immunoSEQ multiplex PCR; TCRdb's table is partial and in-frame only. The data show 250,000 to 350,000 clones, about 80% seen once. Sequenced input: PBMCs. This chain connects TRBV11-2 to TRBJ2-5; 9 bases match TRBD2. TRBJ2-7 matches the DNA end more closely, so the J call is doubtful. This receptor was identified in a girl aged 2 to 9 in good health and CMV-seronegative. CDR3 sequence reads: CASSLGGSSGGLYEQYF. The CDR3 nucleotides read TGTGCCAGCAGCTTAGGGGGGAGTAGCGGGGGCCTTTACGAGCAGTACTTC.